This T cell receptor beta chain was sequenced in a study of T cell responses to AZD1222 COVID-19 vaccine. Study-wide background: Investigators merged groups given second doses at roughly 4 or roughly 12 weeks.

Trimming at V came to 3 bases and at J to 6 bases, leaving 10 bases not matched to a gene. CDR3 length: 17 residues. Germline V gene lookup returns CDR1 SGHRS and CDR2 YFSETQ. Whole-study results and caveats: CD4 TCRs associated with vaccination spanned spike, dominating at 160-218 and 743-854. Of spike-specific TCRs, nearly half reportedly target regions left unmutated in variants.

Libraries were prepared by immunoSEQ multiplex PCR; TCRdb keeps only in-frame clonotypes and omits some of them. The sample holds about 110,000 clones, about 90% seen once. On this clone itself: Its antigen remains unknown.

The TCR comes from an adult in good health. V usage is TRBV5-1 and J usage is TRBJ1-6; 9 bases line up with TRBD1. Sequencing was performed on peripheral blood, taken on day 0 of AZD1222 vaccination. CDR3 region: CASSSGQGRVGNSPLHF. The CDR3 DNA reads TGCGCCAGCAGCTCCGGACAGGGGAGGGTGGGTAATTCACCCCTCCACTTT.